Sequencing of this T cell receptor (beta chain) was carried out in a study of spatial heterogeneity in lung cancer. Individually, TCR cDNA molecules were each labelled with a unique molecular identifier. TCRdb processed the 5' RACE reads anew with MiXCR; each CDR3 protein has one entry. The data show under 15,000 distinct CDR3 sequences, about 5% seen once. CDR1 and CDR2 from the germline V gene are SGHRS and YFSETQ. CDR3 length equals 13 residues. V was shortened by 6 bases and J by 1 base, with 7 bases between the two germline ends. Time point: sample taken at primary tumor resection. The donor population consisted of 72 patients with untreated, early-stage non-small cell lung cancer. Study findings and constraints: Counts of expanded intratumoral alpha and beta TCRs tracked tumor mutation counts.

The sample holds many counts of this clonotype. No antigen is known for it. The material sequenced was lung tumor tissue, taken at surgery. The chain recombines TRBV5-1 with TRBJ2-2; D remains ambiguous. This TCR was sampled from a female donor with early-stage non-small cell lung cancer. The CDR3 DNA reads TGCGCCAGCAAGGTGGGGAACACCGGGGAGCTGTTTTTT. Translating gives CASKVGNTGELFF.